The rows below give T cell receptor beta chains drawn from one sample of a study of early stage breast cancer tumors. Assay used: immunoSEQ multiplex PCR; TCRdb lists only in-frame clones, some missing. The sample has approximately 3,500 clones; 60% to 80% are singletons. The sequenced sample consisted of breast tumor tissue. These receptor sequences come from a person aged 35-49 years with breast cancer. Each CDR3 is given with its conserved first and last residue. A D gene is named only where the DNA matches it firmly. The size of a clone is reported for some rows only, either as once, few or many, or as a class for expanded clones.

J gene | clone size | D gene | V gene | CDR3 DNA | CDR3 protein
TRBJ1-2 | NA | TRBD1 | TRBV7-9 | TGTGCCAGCAGCTTAGGTCCCGACAGGGTAGACACCTTC | CASSLGPDRVDTF
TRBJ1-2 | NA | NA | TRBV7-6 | TGTGCCAGCAGCTCCGTTGGTGGCTATGGCTACACCTTC | CASSSVGGYGYTF
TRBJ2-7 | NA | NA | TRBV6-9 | TGTGCCAGCCCTTACGAGCAGTACTTC | CASPYEQYF
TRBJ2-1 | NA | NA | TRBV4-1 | TGCGCCAGCAGCCAAGACTATACCTCCTACAATGAGCAGTTCTTC | CASSQDYTSYNEQFF
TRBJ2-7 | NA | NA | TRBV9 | TGTGCCAGCAGCGTAAGCTTCCAAGGCTCCTACGAGCAGTACTTC | CASSVSFQGSYEQYF
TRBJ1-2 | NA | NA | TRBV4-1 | TGCGCCAGCAGCCGAGGAGAGCGGGACACCTATGGCTACACCTTC | CASSRGERDTYGYTF
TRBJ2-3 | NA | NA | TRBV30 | TGTGCCTGGAGCGGACAATTCGGGAACACAGATACGCAGTATTTT | CAWSGQFGNTDTQYF
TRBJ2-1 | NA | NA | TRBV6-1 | TGTGCCAGCAGTGACCCAGACAGCTCCTACAATGAGCAGTTCTTC | CASSDPDSSYNEQFF
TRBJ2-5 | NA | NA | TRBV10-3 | TGTGCCATCAGTGCAGGAGACCAAGAGACCCAGTACTTC | CAISAGDQETQYF
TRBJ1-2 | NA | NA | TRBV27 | TGTGCCAGCAGCATGGGGGGACAAGGGACCTATGGCTACACCTTC | CASSMGGQGTYGYTF
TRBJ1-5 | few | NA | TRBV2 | TGTGCCAGCAGTGCCGACTTCAATCAGCCCCAGCATTTT | CASSADFNQPQHF
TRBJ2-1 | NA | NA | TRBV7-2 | TGTGCCAGCAGCTTAGCAAGGGCGCGGGACTTCCATGAGCAGTTCTTC | CASSLARARDFHEQFF
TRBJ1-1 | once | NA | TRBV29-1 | TGCAGCGTACGACTTGGGCTTAGGTCGGGCACTGAAGCTTTCTTT | CSVRLGLRSGTEAFF
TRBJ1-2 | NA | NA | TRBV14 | TGTGCCAGCAGCCAAGACCGGGATAACTATGGCTACACCTTC | CASSQDRDNYGYTF
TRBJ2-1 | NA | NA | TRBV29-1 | TGCAGCGTTGCGAGAACGGGAGCCCCCAATGAGCAGTTCTTC | CSVARTGAPNEQFF
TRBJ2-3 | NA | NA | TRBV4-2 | TGTGCCAGCAGCCCATCCGGCAGCCTAAAGGGGCCCGCCACAGATACGCAGTATTTT | CASSPSGSLKGPATDTQYF
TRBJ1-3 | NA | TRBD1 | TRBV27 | TGTGCCAGCAGATACAGGGGGGGAAGCACCATATATTTT | CASRYRGGSTIYF
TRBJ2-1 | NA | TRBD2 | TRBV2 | TGTGCCAGCAGCTTGGAACGGGAGGCCTACAATGAGCAGTTCTTC | CASSLEREAYNEQFF
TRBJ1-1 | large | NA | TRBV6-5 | TGTGCCAGCAGCCATCAGGGCACTGAAGCTTTCTTT | CASSHQGTEAFF
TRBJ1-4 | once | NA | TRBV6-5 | TGTGCCAGCAGTTCCCCCTCTACGGGGGGAAATGAAAAACTGTTTTTT | CASSSPSTGGNEKLFF